The 31 T cell receptor beta chains presented below share a single source sample, sequenced in a study of HIV-infected children after antiretroviral therapy interruption. The TCR library was built from RNA with a 3' RACE protocol and unique molecular identifiers. TCRdb passed the 3' RACE reads through MiXCR, listing each CDR3 protein once. Among around 50,000 distinct CDR3 sequences listed, 3.5% to 5% were seen once. Treatment: PENTA 11 planned treatment interruption arm or continuous ART arm. Source: CD45RA+ CD4+ T cells from PBMCs, pooled from several time points, taken from a donor given antiretroviral therapy, either interrupted or continuous. Subset specified: naive CD4+ CD45RA+ CD45RO- T cells. All receptors derive from a pool of human donors with HIV.

This clonotype was detected many times. The chain joins TRBV2 to TRBJ1-1; D is uncertain. From germline, CDR1 is SNHLY and CDR2 FYNNEI. CDR3 length: 13 residues. The V gene lost 4 bases and the J gene lost 0 bases, with 6 bases spanning the gap. CDR3 sequence reads: CASSGELNTEAFF. CDR3 nucleotide sequence: TGTGCCAGCAGTGGTGAGTTGAACACTGAAGCTTTCTTT.

The sample holds many counts of this clonotype. J is TRBJ2-5 and V is TRBV7-4, with D maybe TRBD1 (6 bases). Trimming removed 2 bases from V and 1 base from J, with 11 bases in between. The CDR3 is 15 residues long. CDR1 and CDR2 from the germline V gene are SGHVT and SQSDAQ. The CDR3 region has the DNA TGTGCCAGCAGCTTACGAACAGGGACCCAAGAGACCCAGTACTTC. It translates to CASSLRTGTQETQYF. The variable domain in full, with the rest retrieved from reference TRBV7-4 and TRBJ2-5, is GAGVSQSPRYKVAKRGRDVALRCDSISGHVTLYWYRQTLGQGSEVLTYSQSDAQRDKSGRPSGRFSAERPERSVSTLKIQRTEQGDSAVYLCASSLRTGTQETQYFGPGTRLLVL.

This clonotype was seen repeatedly, ten times or more. The rearrangement joins TRBV27 to TRBJ1-4; D remains unclear. Trimming removed 3 bases at V and 3 bases at J, with 11 bases between. Germline lookup yields CDR1 MNHEY and CDR2 SMNVEV (reference sequence). The CDR3 totals 15 residues. CDR3 coding DNA: TGTGCCAGCAGTTTTATGAGGGCCTCTAATGAAAAACTGTTTTTT. As protein: CASSFMRASNEKLFF. Full variable domain (remainder filled in from reference TRBV27 and TRBJ1-4): EAQVTQNPRYLITVTGKKLTVTCSQNMNHEYMSWYRQDPGLGLRQIYYSMNVEVTDKGDVPEGYKVSRKEKRNFPLILESPSPNQTSLYFCASSFMRASNEKLFFGSGTQLSVL.

The gene calls are TRBV6-6 and TRBJ2-7; TRBD2 matches at 8 bases. The CDR3 spans 15 residues. The V and J ends lost 5 bases and 7 bases, in that order; junction bases with no gene match: 13. CDR1 MNHNY and CDR2 SVGAGI come from the germline V gene (reference sequence). The CDR3 spells CASSAGRGGPGEQYF. CDR3 sequence (DNA): TGTGCCAGCAGTGCCGGACGCGGGGGGCCGGGGGAGCAGTACTTC.

In its sample, this clonotype was seen many times. The chain has TRBV2 and TRBJ2-7, with D maybe TRBD1 (5 bases). V was clipped by 4 bases and J by 7 bases, with 17 bases between them. The CDR3 is 14 residues long. CDR1 SNHLY and CDR2 FYNNEI come from the germline V gene. This CDR3 reads CASSAVTRADEQYF. CDR3 nucleotide sequence: TGTGCCAGCAGTGCGGTTACCAGGGCGGATGAGCAGTACTTC. Full variable domain (outside the CDR3, taken from reference TRBV2 and TRBJ2-7): EPEVTQTPSHQVTQMGQEVILRCVPISNHLYFYWYRQILGQKVEFLVSFYNNEISEKSEIFDDQFSVERPDGSNFTLKIRSTKLEDSAMYFCASSAVTRADEQYFGPGTRLTVT.

This clonotype was detected ten times or more. The rearrangement joins TRBV2 to TRBJ2-4; D not certain. The germline V and J ends were trimmed by 6 bases and 0 bases, with 9 bases remaining between them. Germline-derived CDR1 and CDR2 are SNHLY and FYNNEI. The CDR3 length is 14 residues. For the CDR3, the DNA is TGTGCCAGCAGGAACGGTCTAGCCAAAAACATTCAGTACTTC. This translates into CASRNGLAKNIQYF.

This clonotype appeared a few times. The chain uses TRBV11-3 and TRBJ2-3, with D perhaps assigned TRBD1 or TRBD2 (6 bases each). Between the trimmed V and J ends, which lost 3 bases and 1 base, there was a span of 23 bases. Germline loops: CDR1 SGHNT, CDR2 YENEEA. The CDR3 length is 19 residues. DNA for the CDR3: TGTGCCAGCAGCTTTACCGGGCAGAGAGGGGGGCTACGCACAGATACGCAGTATTTT. Amino acid sequence: CASSFTGQRGGLRTDTQYF.

Ten or more counts support this clonotype. The J gene is TRBJ2-7, the V gene TRBV30; 9 nucleotides agree with TRBD2. Germline V gene data show CDR1 as GTSNPN and CDR2 as SVGIG (reference sequence). V lost 5 bases, J lost 1 base, and 6 bases stayed unmatched. This CDR3 is 14 amino acids long. The CDR3 reads CAWAPLAGSYEQYF. For the CDR3, the DNA is TGTGCCTGGGCCCCTCTAGCGGGGTCCTACGAGCAGTACTTC.

This clonotype has a handful of counts. The chain is built from TRBV7-8 and TRBJ2-4; 12 bases are shared with TRBD2. V lost 5 bases and J lost 1; bases outside the gene matches: 3. The V gene's germline CDR1 is SGHVS and CDR2 FQNEAQ. The CDR3 consists of 16 residues. CDR3 nucleotides: TGTGCCAGCAGCCCCGGGACTAGCGGGGCCAAAAACATTCAGTACTTC. Its protein product is CASSPGTSGAKNIQYF. Full variable domain (rest looked up from reference TRBV7-8 and TRBJ2-4): GAGVSQSPRYKVAKRGQDVALRCDPISGHVSLFWYQQALGQGPEFLTYFQNEAQLDKSGLPSDRFFAERPEGSVSTLKIQRTQQEDSAVYLCASSPGTSGAKNIQYFGAGTRLSVL.

This clonotype has a count of ten or more. This chain links TRBV20-1 with TRBJ2-6; D call uncertain. Germline V lookup: CDR1 DFQATT, CDR2 SNEGSKA (reference sequence). CDR3 length: 15 residues. Trimming cost V 6 bases and J 0 bases, with 12 bases left between them. CDR3 residues: CSAQIPNSGANVLTF. CDR3 nucleotides: TGCAGTGCCCAGATACCCAACTCTGGGGCCAACGTCCTGACTTTC.

This clonotype was found many times. This chain joins TRBV6-1 and TRBJ2-7; D gene ambiguous. CDR1 is MNHNS and CDR2 is SASEGT in the germline V gene. Trimming stripped 6 bases from V and 2 bases from J, with 8 bases between. This CDR3 spans 12 amino acids. CDR3 in DNA: TGTGCCAGCAGCACGGGCCCCTACGAGCAGTACTTC. It specifies CASSTGPYEQYF.

The V and J genes are TRBV20-1 and TRBJ2-3, with TRBD1 matching 12 bases. The length of the CDR3 is 16 residues. With V trimmed by 5 bases and J by 6 bases, 12 bases remained unmatched. Germline CDR1 and CDR2: DFQATT and SNEGSKA (reference sequence). The CDR3 nucleotides read TGCAGTGCTGACGGGACAGGGGGCTTGAAGATGGATACGCAGTATTTT. It is translated as CSADGTGGLKMDTQYF.

This clonotype was seen ten or more times. The chain has TRBV27 and TRBJ2-1; unclear D gene. CDR3 size: 16 residues. Germline V gives CDR1 MNHEY, CDR2 SMNVEV (reference sequence). V lost 6 bases and J lost 1, with 16 bases in between. The CDR3 loop reads CASSPTGLRSYNEQFF. CDR3 sequence (DNA): TGTGCCAGCAGCCCAACCGGGCTACGTTCCTACAATGAGCAGTTCTTC.

V usage is TRBV29-1 and J usage is TRBJ1-5; D unclear. CDR1 is SQVTM, CDR2 ANQGSEA, per germline. This CDR3 is 13 amino acids long. V lost 0 bases and J 1 base, leaving 4 bases between the germline ends. In DNA form, the CDR3 reads TGCAGCGTTGAAGAGTTCAGCAATCAGCCCCAGCATTTT. This translates into CSVEEFSNQPQHF.

The sample holds many counts of this clonotype. The junction departs from germline at one end; a sequencing error may be responsible. The chain combines TRBV7-7 with TRBJ1-1; D is perhaps TRBD1 (5 bases). Germline lookup yields CDR1 SSHAT and CDR2 FNYEAQ (reference sequence). CDR3 length: 15 amino acids. The CDR3 DNA sequence: TGTGCCAGCAGCTTAGTGGAGGGGACGAACTCTGAAGCTTTCTTT. Encoded protein: CASSLVEGTNSEAFF.

The sample holds many counts of this clonotype. The chain joins TRBV6-1 to TRBJ2-1, with a weak D call TRBD1 (5 bases). This CDR3 comprises 15 residues. Trimming shortened V by 9 bases and J by 7 bases, and 22 bases separated the two germline ends. Germline CDR1 reads MNHNS; CDR2 reads SASEGT. This CDR3 reads CASRPGGALGNEQFF. In nucleotides, the CDR3 is TGTGCCAGTCGGCCGGGTGGGGCTTTGGGGAATGAGCAGTTCTTC.

There are many counts of this clonotype. The junction does not match germline at one end; this may be a read error. The rearrangement joins TRBV28 to TRBJ2-5; 8 bases agree with TRBD1. Germline V lookup: CDR1 MDHEN, CDR2 SYDVKM. The CDR3 loop spans 15 amino acids. CDR3 bases: TGTGCCAGCAGTTCGACAGGGGCTACAAGAGAGTCCCAGTACTTC. This gives the protein CASSSTGATRESQYF.

This clonotype occurred a few times. V and J are TRBV12-3 or TRBV12-4 and TRBJ1-2, with D unclear. The CDR3 covers 15 residues. Trimming shortened V by 6 bases and J by 1 base, and 15 bases separated the two germline ends. CDR3 residues: CASRREVEGNYGYTF. The CDR3, as DNA: TGTGCCAGCAGACGCGAGGTGGAGGGTAACTATGGCTACACCTTC.

This clonotype has a count of ten or more. This chain links TRBV20-1 with TRBJ1-1; D perhaps matches TRBD1 (5 bases). V was pared by 3 bases and J by 1 base, with 6 bases between. This CDR3 region has 12 residues. Germline V gene data show CDR1 as DFQATT and CDR2 as SNEGSKA (reference sequence). In DNA, the CDR3 is TGCAGTGCTAGGGGACCGAACACTGAAGCTTTCTTT. Protein: CSARGPNTEAFF.

This clonotype has at least ten counts. J is TRBJ1-1 and V is TRBV24-1; weak D call: TRBD1 (6 bases). V gave up 3 bases and J gave up 5 bases, with 9 bases separating them. This CDR3 spans 13 amino acids. Germline V gives CDR1 KGHDR, CDR2 SFDVKD. The CDR3 DNA sequence: TGTGCCACCAGTGATCCCCAGGGGACTGAAGCTTTCTTT. Translated: CATSDPQGTEAFF.

This chain joins TRBV12-3 or TRBV12-4 and TRBJ2-4; D is unresolved. This CDR3 is built from 16 residues. V dropped 3 bases and J dropped 0 bases, with 12 bases sitting between them. This CDR3 is CASSFPHDLAKNIQYF. As DNA, the CDR3 is TGTGCCAGCAGTTTCCCCCATGACTTAGCCAAAAACATTCAGTACTTC.

This clonotype was seen repeatedly, ten times or more. Here the CDR3 reads CASKWTDYSNQPQHF. The CDR3 DNA follows: TGTGCCAGCAAATGGACAGATTATAGCAATCAGCCCCAGCATTTT. The chain uses TRBV2 and TRBJ1-5, with a possible D match to TRBD1 (6 bases). The V gene lost 7 bases and the J gene lost 0 bases, with 13 bases spanning the gap. This CDR3 contains 15 residues. The germline CDR1 and CDR2 sequences are SNHLY and FYNNEI.

The V gene is TRBV9, the J gene TRBJ2-5; no clear D gene. Trimming took off 4 bases at V and 1 base at J, with 11 bases between the two ends. This CDR3 has 14 residues. Germline values: CDR1 SGDLS, CDR2 YYNGEE. This CDR3 reads CASSPVASQETQYF. The CDR3 region has the DNA TGTGCCAGCAGCCCCGTGGCGAGCCAAGAGACCCAGTACTTC.

This clonotype showed up many times. The V gene is TRBV6-2 or TRBV6-3, the J gene TRBJ2-7; tentative D call: TRBD1 (5 bases). V was cut by 2 bases and J by 6 bases, with 11 bases left in between. The CDR3 sequence is 13 residues long. From germline, CDR1 is MNHEY and CDR2 SVGEGT. The CDR3 here is CASSYVQGSEQYF. The CDR3 bases are TGTGCCAGCAGTTACGTCCAGGGATCCGAGCAGTACTTC.

In its sample, this clonotype was seen many times. This chain joins TRBV29-1 and TRBJ2-3; possible D gene TRBD1, 6 bases. Germline CDR1 SQVTM, CDR2 ANQGSEA. V was shortened by 5 bases and J by 3 bases, with 9 bases between the two germline ends. The CDR3 length is 12 residues. The DNA for the CDR3 is TGCAGCGTTCGGGACACAACAGATACGCAGTATTTT. Translating it yields CSVRDTTDTQYF.

This clonotype was detected ten times or more. The chain recombines TRBV2 with TRBJ1-5; D unresolved. CDR1 SNHLY and CDR2 FYNNEI come from the germline V gene. The CDR3 covers 15 residues. The V and J ends lost 2 bases and 0 bases respectively, with 8 bases between them. CDR3 amino acids: CASSETPYSNQPQHF. The CDR3 DNA sequence: TGTGCCAGCAGTGAAACCCCGTATAGCAATCAGCCCCAGCATTTT.

This clonotype occurred a few times. The V gene is TRBV7-9, the J gene TRBJ1-4, with 8 positions matching TRBD1. The CDR3 sequence is 15 residues long. Per the germline V gene, CDR1 is SEHNR and CDR2 is FQNEAQ (reference sequence). The V gene end was trimmed by 4 bases and the J gene end by 4 bases; junction bases not matched to a gene: 5. In DNA, the CDR3 is TGTGCCAGCAGCTCCCCAGGGGGCATTAATGAAAAACTGTTTTTT. This encodes CASSSPGGINEKLFF.

In this sample, this clonotype turned up a few times. The chain uses TRBV10-3 and TRBJ2-3; D ambiguous. The CDR3 contains 12 residues. The V end lost 10 bases, the J end lost 0 bases, and 8 bases lay between the germline ends. Germline CDR1 is ENHRY and CDR2 is SYGVKD. The chain's CDR3 is CATGPSTDTQYF. DNA for the CDR3: TGTGCCACCGGACCGAGCACAGATACGCAGTATTTT.

The chain has TRBV2 and TRBJ1-5, with no clear D. V was pared by 5 bases and J by 7 bases, with 9 bases between. The CDR3 sequence is 12 residues long. CDR1 is SNHLY, CDR2 FYNNEI, per germline. The CDR3 bases are TGTGCCAGCAGTTTCGTCGGGCAGCCCCAGCATTTT. Its translation: CASSFVGQPQHF.

The chain employs TRBV20-1 and TRBJ1-1; the D is unclear. Germline V gives CDR1 DFQATT, CDR2 SNEGSKA (reference sequence). CDR3 length: 13 residues. V lost 1 base to trimming and J lost 1 base, with 7 bases between them. The DNA for the CDR3 is TGCAGTGCTAGAGGAAACGAGAACACTGAAGCTTTCTTT. Its translation: CSARGNENTEAFF.

This clonotype was seen at least ten times. The genes are TRBV6-4 and TRBJ2-2; TRBD1 agrees at 8 bases. CDR3 length equals 16 residues. Unmatched junction bases numbered 9, after V lost 6 bases and J lost 3 bases. Germline V lookup: CDR1 MRHNA, CDR2 SNTAGT. The CDR3 coding sequence is TGTGCCAGCAGCCCCACTAAGACAGGGGACACCGGGGAGCTGTTTTTT. Translation gives CASSPTKTGDTGELFF.